This TCR beta chain was found in a study of T cells after yellow fever vaccination. Points on this clonotype: The antigen is unknown.

Study results and caveats: Across the CD4 and CD8 compartments, a small share of clonotypes was present in both. Once the booster was given, most primary-vaccination clones reappeared, at about 95% for CD4 and over 70% for CD8. Although the secondary response was weaker, it peaked faster, at day 5 versus 15.

V was clipped by 5 bases and J by 4 bases, with 19 bases between them. Germline CDR1 and CDR2: MDHEN and SYDVKM. The CDR3 sequence is 16 residues long. A universal primer site and UMIs were added as TCR cDNA was made by 5'RACE template switching. TCRdb re-called the 5' RACE reads with MiXCR, one entry per CDR3 protein. The sample consists of about 500,000 distinct CDR3 sequences, approximately 16% of them appearing once. The rearrangement links TRBV28 to TRBJ2-3; D is perhaps TRBD1 (6 bases). The TCR sequence derives from a man aged 18 to 29 who received the YFV17D yellow fever vaccine. Sample: PBMCs, taken 5 days after the first yellow fever vaccination. CDR3 protein: CASSPPPPGVPDTQYF. The CDR3 region has the DNA TGTGCCAGCAGTCCCCCGCCCCCAGGGGTACCAGATACGCAGTATTTT.